These T cell receptor beta chains were read from a single sample in a study of T cell responses to AZD1222 COVID-19 vaccine. Produced via immunoSEQ multiplex PCR; TCRdb's table is partial and in-frame only. The sample records roughly 110,000 clones, approximately 87% being singletons. The sample consisted of peripheral blood, taken on day 0 of AZD1222 vaccination. The origin of the receptors is an adult in good health. CDR3s leave out the opening cysteine and the closing phenylalanine or tryptophan.

TRBV4-1 | ASSPLQGGYT
TRBV11-3 | ASSRWGTDTQY
TRBV9 | ASSVAGASTDTQY
TRBV11-2 | ASSVGGRGNQPQH
TRBV18 | ASSPPPGYGYT
TRBV9 | ASSISGLMDDEQY
TRBV4-1 | ASSQSEGGHYGYT
TRBV15 | ATSREGRANQPQH
TRBV5-1 | ASSSYRDWDEQY
TRBV24-1 | ATSDPRGSDRETQY
TRBV28 | ASSFARTGSYEQY
TRBV9 | ASSVAGRGETQY
TRBV6-1 | ASSERSGGPDGYT
TRBV10-3 | AISDSHANTGELF
TRBV5-6 | ASSLGLGYQIAGELF
TRBV11-3 | ASSLSSTDTQY
TRBV4-3 | ASSPQYGSHNYGYT
TRBV28 | ATRQGTQETQY
TRBV4-1 | ASSQDLGPSEQF
TRBV2 | ASTRWQSNQPQH
TRBV18 | ASSPGRGLYEQY
TRBV15 | ATSGGTSGYEQY
TRBV3-1/TRBV3-2 | ASSQVGSSGNTIY
TRBV15 | ATSREVPGVPYEQY
TRBV2 | ASSEVPPTKNTEAF
TRBV7-6 | ASSPSQGARGYEQY
TRBV7-3 | ASSRGRTSGNTIY
TRBV5-1 | ASRLAREQY
TRBV6-5 | ASTQGVGYT
TRBV7-6 | ASSFGQGHASSYEQY
TRBV19 | ASSSGPAPQH
TRBV19 | ASSMKLQRSSYNSPLH
TRBV10-1 | ASSPQRTVVYEQY
TRBV6-5 | ARTQMKRTEAF
TRBV7-9 | ASSPGGTGSNQPQH
TRBV2 | ASSERWGRASTETQY
TRBV28 | ASSPGQGDTEAF
TRBV28 | ASSSQGAGANVLT
TRBV3-1/TRBV3-2 | ASSPIRNSPLH
TRBV7-9 | ASSLLGQSYGYT
TRBV30 | ALDLRSSYEQY
TRBV7-3 | ASSPGQTYEQY
TRBV21-1 | ASSHVLYGYT
TRBV5-1 | ASSSGTEIYGYT
TRBV7-9 | ASSRGGLGYGYT
TRBV7-8 | ASSLDGDYGYT
TRBV28 | ASRWEGKAF
TRBV5-1 | ASSLGTGGNQPQH
TRBV7-8 | ASSSHINGEAF